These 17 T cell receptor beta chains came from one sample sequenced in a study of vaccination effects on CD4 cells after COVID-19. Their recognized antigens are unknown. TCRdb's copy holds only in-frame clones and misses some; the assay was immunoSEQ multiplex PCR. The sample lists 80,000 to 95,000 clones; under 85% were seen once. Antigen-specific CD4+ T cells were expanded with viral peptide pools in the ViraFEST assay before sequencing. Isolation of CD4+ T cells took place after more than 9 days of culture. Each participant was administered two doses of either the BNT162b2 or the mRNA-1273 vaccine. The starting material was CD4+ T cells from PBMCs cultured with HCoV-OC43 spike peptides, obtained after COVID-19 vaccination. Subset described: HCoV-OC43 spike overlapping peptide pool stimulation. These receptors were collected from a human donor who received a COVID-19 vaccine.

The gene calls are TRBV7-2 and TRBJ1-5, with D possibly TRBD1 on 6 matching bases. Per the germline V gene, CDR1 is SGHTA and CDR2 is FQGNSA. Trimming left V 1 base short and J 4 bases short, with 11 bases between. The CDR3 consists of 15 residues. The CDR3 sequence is CASSLVWTVNQPQHF. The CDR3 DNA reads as TGTGCCAGCAGCTTAGTGTGGACAGTGAATCAGCCCCAGCATTTT.

The CDR3 DNA follows: TGTGCCAGCTCAACGGGCTTTGACGACAAAAACATTCAGTACTTC. Translated: CASSTGFDDKNIQYF. This chain links TRBV18 with TRBJ2-4, with no clear D. The germline CDR1 and CDR2 sequences are KGHSH and LQKENI. This CDR3 spans 15 amino acids. V gave up 5 bases and J gave up 3 bases, with 14 bases separating them.

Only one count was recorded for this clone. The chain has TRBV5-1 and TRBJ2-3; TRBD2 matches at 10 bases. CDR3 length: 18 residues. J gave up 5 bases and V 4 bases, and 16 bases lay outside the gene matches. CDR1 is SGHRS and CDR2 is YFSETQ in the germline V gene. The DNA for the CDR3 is TGCGCCAGCAGCCGCCAAATCACCACTAGCGGGGCGAGAGATACGCAGTATTTT. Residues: CASSRQITTSGARDTQYF.

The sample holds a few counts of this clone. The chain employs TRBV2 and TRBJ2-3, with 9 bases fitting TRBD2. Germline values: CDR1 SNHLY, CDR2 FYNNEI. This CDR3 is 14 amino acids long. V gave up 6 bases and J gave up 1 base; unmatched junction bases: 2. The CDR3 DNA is TGTGCCAGCAGGCGGACTAGCGGCACAGATACGCAGTATTTT. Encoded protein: CASRRTSGTDTQYF.

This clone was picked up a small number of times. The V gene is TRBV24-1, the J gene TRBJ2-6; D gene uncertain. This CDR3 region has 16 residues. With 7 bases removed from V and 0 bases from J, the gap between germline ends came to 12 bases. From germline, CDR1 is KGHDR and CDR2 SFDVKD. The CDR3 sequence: CATSTGESSGANVLTF. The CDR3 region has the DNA TGTGCCACCAGCACGGGTGAATCCTCTGGGGCCAACGTCCTGACTTTC.

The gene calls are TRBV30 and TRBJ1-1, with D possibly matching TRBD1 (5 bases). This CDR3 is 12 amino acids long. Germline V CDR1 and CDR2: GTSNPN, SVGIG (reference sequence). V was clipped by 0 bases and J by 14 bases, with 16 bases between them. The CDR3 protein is CAWSVLAGRDFF. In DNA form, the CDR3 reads TGTGCCTGGAGTGTACTGGCAGGGCGGGACTTCTTT. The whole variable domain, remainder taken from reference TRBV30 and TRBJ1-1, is SQTIHQWPATLVQPVGSPLSLECTVEGTSNPNLYWYRQAAGRGLQLLFYSVGIGQISSEVPQNLSASRPQDRQFILSSKKLLLSDSGFYLCAWSVLAGRDFFGQGTRLTVV.

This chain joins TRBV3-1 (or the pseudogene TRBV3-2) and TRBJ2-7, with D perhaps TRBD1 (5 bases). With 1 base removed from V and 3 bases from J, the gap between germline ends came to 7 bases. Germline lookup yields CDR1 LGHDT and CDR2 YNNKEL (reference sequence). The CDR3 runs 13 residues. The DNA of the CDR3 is TGTGCCAGCAGCCAAGCAGGGATCTACGAGCAGTACGTC. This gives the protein CASSQAGIYEQYV.

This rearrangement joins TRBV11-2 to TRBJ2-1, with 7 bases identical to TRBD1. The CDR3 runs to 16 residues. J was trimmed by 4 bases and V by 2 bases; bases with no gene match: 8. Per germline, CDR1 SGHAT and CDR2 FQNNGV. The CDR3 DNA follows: TGTGCCAGCAGCTTACCCGGACAGGACTCGTACAATGAGCAGTTCTTC. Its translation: CASSLPGQDSYNEQFF.

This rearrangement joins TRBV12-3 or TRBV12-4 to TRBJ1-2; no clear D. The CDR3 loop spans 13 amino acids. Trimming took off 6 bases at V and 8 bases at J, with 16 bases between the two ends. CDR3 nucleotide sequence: TGTGCCAGCAGACTCCGACAAGGGTTCGGCTACACCTTC. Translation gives CASRLRQGFGYTF.

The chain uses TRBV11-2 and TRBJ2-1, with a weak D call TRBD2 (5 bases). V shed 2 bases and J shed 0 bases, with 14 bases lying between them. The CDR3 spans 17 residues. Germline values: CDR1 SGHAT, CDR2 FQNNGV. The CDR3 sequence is CASSLRGGLSSYNEQFF. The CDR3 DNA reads TGTGCCAGCAGCTTAAGAGGAGGCCTTAGCTCCTACAATGAGCAGTTCTTC.

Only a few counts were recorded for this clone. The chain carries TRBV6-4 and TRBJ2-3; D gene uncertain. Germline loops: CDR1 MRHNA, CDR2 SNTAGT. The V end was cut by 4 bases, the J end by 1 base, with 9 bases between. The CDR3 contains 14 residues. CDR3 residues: CASSVGIGTDTQYF. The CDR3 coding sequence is TGTGCCAGCAGTGTTGGGATTGGCACAGATACGCAGTATTTT.

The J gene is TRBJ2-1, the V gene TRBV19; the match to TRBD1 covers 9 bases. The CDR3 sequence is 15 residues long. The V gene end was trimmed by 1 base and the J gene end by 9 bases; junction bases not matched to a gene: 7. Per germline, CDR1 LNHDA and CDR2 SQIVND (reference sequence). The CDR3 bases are TGTGCCAGTAGTATAGGAGGACAGGGGCTAAGTGAGCAGTTCTTC. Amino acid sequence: CASSIGGQGLSEQFF.

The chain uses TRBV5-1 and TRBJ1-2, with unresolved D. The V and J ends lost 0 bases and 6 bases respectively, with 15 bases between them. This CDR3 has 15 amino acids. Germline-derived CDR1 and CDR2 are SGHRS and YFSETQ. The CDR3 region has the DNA TGCGCCAGCAGCTTGGTTATAGCCGGGGATGATGGCTACACCTTC. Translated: CASSLVIAGDDGYTF.

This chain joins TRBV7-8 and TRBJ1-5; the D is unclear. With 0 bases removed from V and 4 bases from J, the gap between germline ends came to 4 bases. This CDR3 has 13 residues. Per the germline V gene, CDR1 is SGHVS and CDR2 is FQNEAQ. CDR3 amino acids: CASSLATNQPQHF. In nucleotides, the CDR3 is TGTGCCAGCAGCTTAGCCACGAATCAGCCCCAGCATTTT.

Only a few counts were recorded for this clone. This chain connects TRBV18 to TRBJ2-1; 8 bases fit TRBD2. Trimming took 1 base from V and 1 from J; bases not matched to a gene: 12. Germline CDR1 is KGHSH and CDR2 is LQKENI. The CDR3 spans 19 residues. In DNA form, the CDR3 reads TGTGCCAGCTCACCACTATTTAATTTTCGGGGGGGTTCCTACAATGAGCAGTTCTTC. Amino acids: CASSPLFNFRGGSYNEQFF.

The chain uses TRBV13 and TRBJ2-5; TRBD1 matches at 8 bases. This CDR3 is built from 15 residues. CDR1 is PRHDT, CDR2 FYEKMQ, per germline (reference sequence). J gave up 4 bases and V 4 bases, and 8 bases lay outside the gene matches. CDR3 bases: TGTGCCAGCAGCTCCCAAACAGGGGGAGCAGAGACCCAGTACTTC. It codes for CASSSQTGGAETQYF.

The CDR3: CASSLGGTTDTQYF. The CDR3 DNA reads TGTGCCAGCAGCCTAGGGGGAACCACAGATACGCAGTATTTT. The genes are TRBV5-5 and TRBJ2-3; weak D call: TRBD1 (6 bases). The CDR3 sequence is 14 residues long. CDR1 is SGHKS and CDR2 is YYEKEE in the germline V gene (reference sequence). V lost 4 bases, J lost 2 bases, and 11 bases lay in between.